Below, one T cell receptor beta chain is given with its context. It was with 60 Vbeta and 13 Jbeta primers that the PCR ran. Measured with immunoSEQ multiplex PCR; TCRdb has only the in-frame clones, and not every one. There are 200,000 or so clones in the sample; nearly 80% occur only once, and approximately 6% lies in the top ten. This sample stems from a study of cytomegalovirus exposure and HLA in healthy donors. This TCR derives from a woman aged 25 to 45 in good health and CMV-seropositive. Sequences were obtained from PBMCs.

The CDR3 sequence is CASSPTEGANYGYTF. The CDR3 nucleotides read TGTGCCAGCAGCCCGACTGAAGGGGCTAACTATGGCTACACCTTC. The chain recombines TRBV11-2 with TRBJ1-2; tentatively, D is TRBD1 (5 bases). V lost 5 bases to trimming and J lost 0 bases, with 13 bases between them. Germline V gene data show CDR1 as SGHAT and CDR2 as FQNNGV. The CDR3 sequence is 15 residues long.